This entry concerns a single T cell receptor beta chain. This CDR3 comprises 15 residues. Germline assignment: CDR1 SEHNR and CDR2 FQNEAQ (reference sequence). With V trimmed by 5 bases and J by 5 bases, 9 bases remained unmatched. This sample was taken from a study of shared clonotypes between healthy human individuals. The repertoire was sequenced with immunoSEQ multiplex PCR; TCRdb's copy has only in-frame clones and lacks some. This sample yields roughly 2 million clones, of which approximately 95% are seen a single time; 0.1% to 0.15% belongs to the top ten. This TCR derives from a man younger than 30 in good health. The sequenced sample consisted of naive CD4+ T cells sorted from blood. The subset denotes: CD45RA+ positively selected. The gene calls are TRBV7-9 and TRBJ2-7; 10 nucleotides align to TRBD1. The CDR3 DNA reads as TGTGCCAGCAGCCCACCGGGACAGGGGAAACACGAGCAGTACTTC. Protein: CASSPPGQGKHEQYF.